Described below is a single TCR beta chain sequence and its context. The germline V gene encodes CDR1 MNHEY and CDR2 SVGEGT. The CDR3 spans 15 residues. V lost 5 bases and J lost 3; bases outside the gene matches: 5. These data come from a study of blood T cell repertoires in COVID-19. Here immunoSEQ multiplex PCR was the method, and the copy in TCRdb shows in-frame clones only, minus some. This repertoire shows 270,000 or so clones, roughly 90% found once; its top ten account for about 3%. This TCR came from a man aged 35-49 years who had been exposed to COVID-19. Sample: PBMCs or T cells enriched from blood (not recorded which). This sequence joins TRBV6-2 or TRBV6-3 and TRBJ1-3; 9 bases line up with TRBD1. The CDR3 DNA is TGTGCCAGCAGTCGACAGGGGGTTTATGGAAACACCATATATTTT. Its translation: CASSRQGVYGNTIYF.